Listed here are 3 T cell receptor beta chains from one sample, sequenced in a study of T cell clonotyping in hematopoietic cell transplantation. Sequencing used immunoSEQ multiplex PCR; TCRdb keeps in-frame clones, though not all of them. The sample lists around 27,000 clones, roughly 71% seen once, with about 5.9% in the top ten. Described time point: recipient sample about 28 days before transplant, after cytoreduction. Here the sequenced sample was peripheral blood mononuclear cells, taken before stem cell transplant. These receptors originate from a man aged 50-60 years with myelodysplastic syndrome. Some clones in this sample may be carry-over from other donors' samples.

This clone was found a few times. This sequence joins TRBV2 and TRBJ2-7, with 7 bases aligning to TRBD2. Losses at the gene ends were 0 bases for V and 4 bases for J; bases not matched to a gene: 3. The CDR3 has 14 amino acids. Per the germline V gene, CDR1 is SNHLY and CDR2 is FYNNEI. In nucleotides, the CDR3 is TGTGCCAGCAGTGAAGCCGGCGGGGGATACGAGCAGTACTTC. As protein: CASSEAGGGYEQYF. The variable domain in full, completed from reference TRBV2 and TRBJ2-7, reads EPEVTQTPSHQVTQMGQEVILRCVPISNHLYFYWYRQILGQKVEFLVSFYNNEISEKSEIFDDQFSVERPDGSNFTLKIRSTKLEDSAMYFCASSEAGGGYEQYFGPGTRLTVT.

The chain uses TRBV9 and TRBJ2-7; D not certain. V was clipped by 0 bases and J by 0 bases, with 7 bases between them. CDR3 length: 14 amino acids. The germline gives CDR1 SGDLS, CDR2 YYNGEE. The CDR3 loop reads CASSVEPDSYEQYF. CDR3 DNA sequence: TGTGCCAGCAGCGTAGAGCCCGACTCCTACGAGCAGTACTTC. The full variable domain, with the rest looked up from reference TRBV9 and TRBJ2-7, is DSGVTQTPKHLITATGQRVTLRCSPRSGDLSVYWYQQSLDQGLQFLIQYYNGEERAKGNILERFSAQQFPDLHSELNLSSLELGDSALYFCASSVEPDSYEQYFGPGTRLTVT.

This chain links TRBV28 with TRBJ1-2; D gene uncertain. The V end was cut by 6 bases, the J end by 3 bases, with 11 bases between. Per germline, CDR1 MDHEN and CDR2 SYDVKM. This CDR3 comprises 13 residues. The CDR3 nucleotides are TGTGCCAGCAGGACATCTTCCCACTATGGCTACACCTTC. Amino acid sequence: CASRTSSHYGYTF.